This T cell receptor beta chain was sequenced during a study of cytomegalovirus exposure and HLA in healthy donors. Study at large: There were 88 million or so unique TCRs (from HLA-typed donors) in an early data release. Study-wide points: The study designated roughly 150 TCR beta chains cytomegalovirus-associated.

The germline gives CDR1 MNHEY, CDR2 SMNVEV (reference sequence). The CDR3 has 14 amino acids. V was shortened by 3 bases and J by 4 bases, with 12 bases between the two germline ends. 13 Jbeta primers and 60 Vbeta primers were used for the PCR. Under the authors' procedure: Unique TCR beta chains totaled roughly 79 million in a later count, with roughly 11 million of them shared. Data came from immunoSEQ multiplex PCR; TCRdb stores just in-frame clones and leaves some out. V and J calls plus clone size are reproduced from that table; the DNA served to infer D and trimming. The sample consists of approximately 110,000 clones, approximately 80% of them appearing once. In the case of this clone: The antigen is unknown.

The clonotype originates from a human donor in good health. The chain is built from TRBV27 and TRBJ1-2; D gene ambiguous. The source material was PBMCs. CDR3 sequence: CASSFMGTPYGYTF. CDR3 nucleotide sequence: TGTGCCAGCAGTTTTATGGGCACCCCCTATGGCTACACCTTC.